These T cell receptor beta chains were read from a single sample in a study of Ad26.COV2.S vaccination and SARS-CoV-2 variants. Sequenced by immunoSEQ multiplex PCR; TCRdb stores in-frame clones only, minus some. The data show about 480,000 clones, roughly 85% seen once. The sample consisted of peripheral blood, taken in a trial of Ad26.COV2.S vaccine versus placebo. These receptors all come from a person aged 18-60 years who received the Ad26.COV2.S COVID-19 vaccine or a placebo. The CDR3 runs from the conserved cysteine through the conserved F or W. The D gene is left open where the match is weak. Size tells how often a clone was seen (once, few, many) or the class of an expanded clone, and some rows leave it out.

V gene,clone size,J gene,CDR3 length,D gene,CDR3 protein,CDR3 DNA
TRBV5-8,-,TRBJ1-1,14,TRBD1,CASASGGMNTEAFF,TGTGCCAGCGCGTCAGGGGGCATGAACACTGAAGCTTTCTTT
TRBV7-2,-,TRBJ1-1,14,-,CASSLDRGGTEAFF,TGTGCCAGCAGCTTAGATCGTGGGGGGACTGAAGCTTTCTTT
TRBV28,-,TRBJ1-2,13,-,CASSLGVNYGYTF,TGTGCCAGCAGTTTAGGGGTGAACTATGGCTACACCTTC
TRBV7-9,-,TRBJ2-1,13,-,CASSSSFRGEQFF,TGTGCCAGCAGCTCCTCTTTTCGCGGTGAGCAGTTCTTC
TRBV6-2/TRBV6-3,-,TRBJ2-1,15,TRBD1,CASSFMTGEYNEQFF,TGTGCCAGCAGTTTTATGACAGGGGAATACAATGAGCAGTTCTTC
TRBV7-2,-,TRBJ2-7,13,-,CASSLWTGSEQYF,TGTGCCAGCAGCTTATGGACTGGTTCCGAGCAGTACTTC
TRBV27,-,TRBJ1-3,16,-,CASSLSGRNSGNTIYF,TGTGCCAGCAGTTTATCGGGACGGAACTCTGGAAACACCATATATTTT
TRBV30,-,TRBJ2-4,16,TRBD2,CAWSFLAGLAKNIQYF,TGTGCCTGGAGTTTTCTAGCGGGGCTAGCCAAAAACATTCAGTACTTC
TRBV5-4,few,TRBJ2-3,15,-,CASSWDGPRTDTQYF,TGTGCCAGCAGCTGGGACGGCCCGCGCACAGATACGCAGTATTTT
TRBV7-9,-,TRBJ1-5,15,-,CASSLGGYSNQPQHF,TGTGCCAGCAGCTTAGGGGGATATAGCAATCAGCCCCAGCATTTT
TRBV11-2,-,TRBJ2-7,15,TRBD2,CASSRRTSGSYEQYF,TGTGCCAGCAGCCGAAGGACTAGCGGCTCCTACGAGCAGTACTTC
TRBV7-3,-,TRBJ1-6,14,-,CASSSGQRNSPLHF,TGTGCCAGCAGCTCCGGACAGCGTAATTCACCCCTCCACTTT
TRBV19,once,TRBJ2-6,15,-,CASSIGFSGANVLTF,TGTGCCAGTAGTATTGGCTTCTCTGGGGCCAACGTCCTGACTTTC
TRBV7-3,-,TRBJ2-7,13,-,CASSLEGGHEQYF,TGTGCCAGCAGCTTAGAGGGAGGCCACGAGCAGTACTTC
TRBV5-1,-,TRBJ2-7,14,TRBD1,CASSRDRGSDEQYF,TGCGCCAGCAGCCGGGACAGGGGGAGCGACGAGCAGTACTTC
TRBV7-8,-,TRBJ1-3,16,-,CASSLFRGSSGNTIYF,TGTGCCAGCAGCTTATTTCGCGGGAGCTCTGGAAACACCATATATTTT
TRBV20-1,-,TRBJ2-1,10,-,CSPSYNEQFF,TGCAGTCCGAGTTACAATGAGCAGTTCTTC
TRBV5-6,-,TRBJ2-7,14,-,CASSPDPGIYEQYF,TGTGCCAGCAGCCCTGACCCGGGGATCTACGAGCAGTACTTC
TRBV19,-,TRBJ2-7,15,-,CASNQGPSGSYEQYF,TGTGCCAGTAACCAAGGCCCATCCGGGTCCTACGAGCAGTACTTC
TRBV6-5,few,TRBJ1-2,12,-,CASRPGTSGYTF,TGTGCCAGCAGACCCGGGACATCCGGCTACACCTTC
TRBV28,-,TRBJ1-4,15,-,CASSALGGGQEKLFF,TGTGCCAGCAGTGCATTGGGCGGGGGGCAGGAAAAACTGTTTTTT
TRBV7-2,-,TRBJ1-2,14,-,CASSFGRVRYGYTF,TGTGCCAGCAGCTTCGGCAGGGTGAGGTATGGCTACACCTTC
TRBV30,few,TRBJ1-3,15,-,CAWSLSRQAGNTIYF,TGTGCCTGGAGTTTATCCAGACAAGCTGGAAACACCATATATTTT
TRBV6-4,-,TRBJ2-2,17,-,CASTGLATLTNTGELFF,TGTGCCAGCACAGGACTGGCCACCCTTACGAACACCGGGGAGCTGTTTTTT
TRBV5-4,-,TRBJ2-3,16,-,CASSRGDRPGGGTQYF,TGTGCCAGCAGCCGAGGGGACCGTCCAGGTGGCGGTACGCAGTATTTT
TRBV10-3,-,TRBJ1-2,14,-,CAISERTEIYGYTF,TGTGCCATCAGTGAGCGGACAGAGATCTATGGCTACACCTTC
TRBV3-1/TRBV3-2,-,TRBJ1-6,15,-,CASSQDGGYNSPLHF,TGTGCCAGCAGCCAAGATGGGGGATATAATTCACCCCTCCACTTT
TRBV5-1,-,TRBJ2-4,14,-,CASSSRRTDNIQYF,TGCGCCAGCAGCTCGAGGAGGACCGATAACATTCAGTACTTC
TRBV15,-,TRBJ1-2,16,TRBD1,CATSRTSGTDPRGYTF,TGTGCCACCAGCAGAACCTCCGGGACAGATCCACGTGGCTACACCTTC
TRBV29-1,-,TRBJ2-1,15,TRBD2,CSVEGGTSGYNEQFF,TGCAGCGTTGAAGGGGGGACTAGCGGCTACAATGAGCAGTTCTTC
TRBV9,-,TRBJ2-1,15,TRBD1,CASSVGGLDRAEQFF,TGTGCCAGCAGCGTAGGGGGCCTGGACAGGGCTGAGCAGTTCTTC
TRBV27,-,TRBJ1-2,13,-,CASSFDGSYGYTF,TGTGCCAGCAGTTTCGACGGAAGCTATGGCTACACCTTC
TRBV5-6,few,TRBJ1-6,16,-,CASSLGVTPRDSPLHF,TGTGCCAGCAGCTTGGGGGTGACCCCACGGGATTCACCCCTCCACTTT